This T cell receptor (beta chain) was recovered during a study of T cells after yellow fever vaccination. Study-level background: The fractions with low cell numbers were processed using SMART-Seq v4 Ultra Low Input. General study results and limits: The secondary response showed a weaker magnitude and a faster peak, day 5 versus 15. Clonotypes found in both CD4 and CD8 compartments made up a small share.

In making TCR cDNA, 5'RACE template switching added a universal primer site and UMIs to it. Using its own MiXCR run on the 5' RACE reads, TCRdb lists one record per CDR3 protein. The sample lists fewer than 350,000 distinct CDR3 sequences, more than 8.5% seen once, with under 20% in the top ten. Regarding this clonotype: Its antigen is as yet unknown.

The clonotype was recovered from a man aged 18 to 30 who received the YFV17D yellow fever vaccine. Sequencing was performed on PBMCs, taken on the day of the first yellow fever vaccination.

Written as DNA, the CDR3 is TGTGCCAGCAGCCGCCGATTCGAGGGTGAAAAACTGTTTTTT. It encodes CASSRRFEGEKLFF. The genes are TRBV7-9 and TRBJ1-4; no firm D call. V was pared by 5 bases and J by 7 bases, with 14 bases between. The germline CDR1 and CDR2 sequences are SEHNR and FQNEAQ (reference sequence). The CDR3 sequence is 14 residues long.